Listed here is a single T cell receptor (beta chain). This entry is derived from a study of patients and donors after allogeneic stem cell transplantation. The CDR3 contains 14 residues. The germline V gene has CDR1 MDHEN and CDR2 SYDVKM. The V gene lost 2 bases and the J gene lost 3 bases, with 11 bases spanning the gap. A single record per CDR3 protein comes from TCRdb applying MiXCR to the RT-PCR reads. This sample has 150,000 to 250,000 distinct CDR3 sequences, with approximately 41% found just once. Sequenced: blood, either unsorted or a sorted T cell fraction (not recorded which). This receptor was taken from a human donor who was either an allogeneic HSCT recipient or a stem cell or donor lymphocyte infusion donor (not recorded which). It is not recorded whose cells these are; they may come from a transplant donor. The rearrangement joins TRBV28 to TRBJ2-7; D is perhaps TRBD1 (5 bases). The CDR3 spells CASSLKQVDYEQYF. The CDR3 DNA reads TGTGCCAGCAGTTTAAAACAGGTAGACTACGAGCAGTACTTC.